Only a few counts were recorded for the clone carrying this TCR beta chain. TCRdb reanalysed the RACE reads using MiXCR and keeps one entry per CDR3 protein. The sample has fewer than 500,000 distinct CDR3 sequences; 4.8% are singletons. The data originate from a study of human T cells and chemical hapten exposure. Germline CDR1 MNHNY, CDR2 SVGAGI (reference sequence). V lost 7 bases and J lost 2, with 15 bases in between. This CDR3 region has 14 residues. Time point here: patch test 1, 2 weeks after DPC sensitization. The treatment: therapeutic diphenylcyclopropenone sensitization with weekly scalp DPC.

The sequence came from a woman in her 50s with alopecia areata. Some clones in this sample may be carry-over from other donors' samples. The chain has TRBV6-6 and TRBJ2-7; D may match TRBD1 or TRBD2 (5 bases each). Specimen: whole blood, collected in connection with sensitization to the hapten diphenylcyclopropenone (DPC). The CDR3 nucleotides read TGTGCCAGCATCAACCCCGAGGGACCCTACGAGCAGTACTTC. Translated, it gives CASINPEGPYEQYF.